The source of this T cell receptor (beta chain) is a study of blood T cell repertoires in COVID-19. Study information: Both acute and convalescent COVID-19 samples were obtained from the United States, Italy and Spain. PBMCs, B-cell-depleted T cells, or T cells were the source of the cDNA or gDNA that made up the material.

Sequencing was performed with immunoSEQ multiplex PCR; in TCRdb, only in-frame clones are kept and a portion is missing. Of just under 85,000 clones listed, over 70% were seen once; the top ten hold over 15%. The sequencing input was peripheral blood. The TCR originated in a woman aged 60 to 75 with acute or convalescent COVID-19.

This CDR3 is CAWSEQVNTEAFF. The CDR3 nucleotides read TGTGCCTGGAGTGAACAGGTGAACACTGAAGCTTTCTTT. The chain links TRBV30 to TRBJ1-1; perhaps TRBD1 as D (5 bases). Trimming removed 1 base from V and 0 bases from J, with 6 bases in between. The CDR3 covers 13 residues. CDR1 and CDR2 from the germline V gene are GTSNPN and SVGIG (reference sequence).